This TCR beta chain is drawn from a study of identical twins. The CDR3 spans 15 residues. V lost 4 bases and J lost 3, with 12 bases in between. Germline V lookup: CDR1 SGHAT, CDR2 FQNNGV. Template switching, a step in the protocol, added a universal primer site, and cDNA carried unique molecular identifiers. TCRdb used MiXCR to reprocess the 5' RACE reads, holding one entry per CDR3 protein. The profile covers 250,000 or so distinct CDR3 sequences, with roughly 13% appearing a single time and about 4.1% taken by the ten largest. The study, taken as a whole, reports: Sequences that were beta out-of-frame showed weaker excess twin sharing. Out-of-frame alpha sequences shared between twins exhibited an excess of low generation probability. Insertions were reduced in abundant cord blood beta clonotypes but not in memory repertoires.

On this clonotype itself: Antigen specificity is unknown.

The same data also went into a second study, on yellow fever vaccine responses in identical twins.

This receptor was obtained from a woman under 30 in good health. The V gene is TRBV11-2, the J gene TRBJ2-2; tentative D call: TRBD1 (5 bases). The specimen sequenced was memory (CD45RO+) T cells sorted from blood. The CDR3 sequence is CASSSQFRDTGELFF. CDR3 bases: TGTGCCAGCAGCTCCCAGTTCAGGGACACCGGGGAGCTGTTTTTT.